One sample yielded the 30 T cell receptor beta chains listed below, sequenced in a study of T cells after yellow fever vaccination. TCRdb processed the 5' RACE reads anew with MiXCR; each CDR3 protein has one entry. Altogether under 500,000 distinct CDR3 sequences are present, 18% being singletons, with the ten largest covering 15% to 20%. This material consisted of PBMCs, taken before the yellow fever booster vaccination. The receptors were gathered from a man in his late teens or twenties who received the YFV17D yellow fever vaccine.

In this sample, this clonotype turned up a few times. The chain carries TRBV7-9 and TRBJ1-5; D uncertain. In germline, CDR1 is SEHNR, CDR2 FQNEAQ (reference sequence). V was trimmed by 1 base and J by 4 bases, leaving 14 bases between them. This CDR3 region has 16 residues. CDR3 nucleotides: TGTGCCAGCAGCTTAGGGCCAGAGGGCATAAATCAGCCCCAGCATTTT. Translation: CASSLGPEGINQPQHF. The full variable domain, rest sourced from reference TRBV7-9 and TRBJ1-5, is DTGVSQNPRHKITKRGQNVTFRCDPISEHNRLYWYRQTLGQGPEFLTYFQNEAQLEKSRLLSDRFSAERPKGSFSTLEIQRTEQGDSAMYLCASSLGPEGINQPQHFGDGTRLSIL.

This clonotype was seen only a few times. The chain combines TRBV6-5 with TRBJ2-3; possibly TRBD2 for D (6 bases). The CDR3 loop spans 15 amino acids. Trimming left V 6 bases short and J 1 base short, with 14 bases between. CDR1 and CDR2 from the germline V gene are MNHEY and SVGAGI. CDR3 loop: CASSGTPWGTDTQYF. In DNA, the CDR3 is TGTGCCAGCAGCGGGACTCCTTGGGGCACAGATACGCAGTATTTT.

In its sample, this clonotype was seen a few times. The rearrangement links TRBV7-9 to TRBJ2-2; 9 bases map to TRBD1. The CDR3 has 17 amino acids. Germline assignment: CDR1 SEHNR and CDR2 FQNEAQ (reference sequence). V lost 7 bases and J lost 7; bases outside the gene matches: 16. The DNA of the CDR3 is TGTGCCAGCACCAAGACCCAGGACAGGGGTATCGGCGGGGAGCTGTTTTTT. Encoded protein: CASTKTQDRGIGGELFF.

This clonotype has a handful of counts. The chain recombines TRBV6-2 or TRBV6-3 with TRBJ1-6; D not certain. The CDR3 consists of 13 residues. CDR1 MNHEY and CDR2 SVGEGT come from the germline V gene. Trimming pared 5 bases from V and 10 bases from J, leaving 12 bases between. The CDR3 sequence is CASSPIGLSPLHF. The CDR3 DNA is TGTGCCAGCAGTCCGATTGGGTTGTCACCCCTCCACTTT.

This clonotype was seen a few times. The rearrangement links TRBV5-5 to TRBJ1-1; D ambiguous. The V end lost 0 bases, the J end lost 3 bases, and 9 bases lay between the germline ends. The CDR3 has 14 amino acids. Germline V CDR1 and CDR2: SGHKS, YYEKEE (reference sequence). The DNA of the CDR3 is TGTGCCAGCAGCTTGGTAAACACTCACACTGAAGCTTTCTTT. Amino acids: CASSLVNTHTEAFF.

This clonotype was detected a few times. The chain combines TRBV12-3 or TRBV12-4 with TRBJ2-6; no clear D gene. The CDR3 runs 16 residues. Trimming cost V 0 bases and J 1 base, with 7 bases left between them. CDR3 sequence (DNA): TGTGCCAGCAGTTTAGCGCGGCGGTCTGGGGCCAACGTCCTGACTTTC. It encodes CASSLARRSGANVLTF.

V is TRBV7-6 and J is TRBJ2-7; TRBD2 matches at 9 bases. V lost 1 base and J lost 4; bases outside the gene matches: 14. This CDR3 has 18 amino acids. Germline V lookup: CDR1 SGHVS, CDR2 FNYEAQ. CDR3 DNA: TGTGCCAGCAGCTTAGGACTAGCGGCTTTTCCCGACGAATACGAGCAGTACTTC. It codes for CASSLGLAAFPDEYEQYF.

This clonotype was recorded at least ten times. The genes are TRBV20-1 and TRBJ1-5; D is uncertain. CDR1 and CDR2 from the germline V gene are DFQATT and SNEGSKA (reference sequence). This CDR3 has 11 amino acids. Trimming removed 1 base from V and 4 bases from J, with 2 bases in between. The CDR3 DNA is TGCAGTGCTAGAGGGAATCAGCCCCAGCATTTT. Its protein is CSARGNQPQHF.

This clonotype has only a few counts. This rearrangement joins TRBV4-3 to TRBJ1-2; 7 positions agree with TRBD1. V lost 3 bases, J lost 4 bases, and 8 bases stayed unmatched. CDR1 is LGHNA and CDR2 is YSLEER in the germline V gene. There are 15 residues in the CDR3. The CDR3 sequence is CASSHSGTALYGYTF. CDR3 bases: TGCGCCAGCAGCCATTCAGGGACAGCCCTCTATGGCTACACCTTC.

The chain combines TRBV7-2 with TRBJ1-1; D uncertain. Trimming shortened V by 1 base and J by 11 bases, and 14 bases separated the two germline ends. CDR1 SGHTA and CDR2 FQGNSA come from the germline V gene. The CDR3 is made up of 13 amino acids. Here the CDR3 DNA reads TGTGCCAGCAGCTTAGACCCAGTTGGGAGCGCTTTCTTT. Its translation is CASSLDPVGSAFF.

The chain combines TRBV7-9 with TRBJ2-5; unclear D gene. The CDR3 spans 13 residues. Germline assignment: CDR1 SEHNR and CDR2 FQNEAQ (reference sequence). The V end was cut by 3 bases, the J end by 2 bases, with 7 bases between. The CDR3 is CASSFLRQETQYF. The CDR3 DNA follows: TGTGCCAGCAGCTTTCTCCGTCAAGAGACCCAGTACTTC.

This clonotype was seen more than once but under ten times. The V call is TRBV7-9, the J call TRBJ2-3; D is possibly TRBD1 (6 bases). CDR1 is SEHNR and CDR2 is FQNEAQ in the germline V gene (reference sequence). Between the trimmed V and J ends, which lost 1 base and 8 bases, there was a span of 16 bases. This CDR3 is 15 amino acids long. CDR3 residues: CASSLVALQGGTQYF. The CDR3 DNA reads as TGTGCCAGCAGCTTAGTAGCGCTCCAAGGGGGTACGCAGTATTTT.

The sample holds a few counts of this clonotype. The chain links TRBV5-5 to TRBJ2-1; TRBD1 matches at 10 bases. The germline V gene encodes CDR1 SGHKS and CDR2 YYEKEE (reference sequence). This CDR3 contains 17 residues. J lost 5 bases, V lost 3 bases, and 11 bases had no gene match. In DNA, the CDR3 is TGTGCCAGCAGCTCAAGCCCGACAGGGGGCGAGGACAATGAGCAGTTCTTC. Translated: CASSSSPTGGEDNEQFF.

This clonotype occurred a few times. V is TRBV7-8 and J is TRBJ2-5; a weak D match, TRBD1 (6 bases). The germline CDR1 and CDR2 sequences are SGHVS and FQNEAQ. The CDR3 spans 14 residues. V dropped 6 bases and J dropped 1 base, with 12 bases sitting between them. This CDR3 reads CASSLTTGQETQYF. The CDR3 nucleotides read TGTGCCAGCAGTCTTACGACAGGCCAAGAGACCCAGTACTTC.

This clonotype occurred a few times. The chain links TRBV7-2 to TRBJ2-1; D unresolved. CDR1 is SGHTA, CDR2 FQGNSA, per germline. The CDR3 consists of 14 residues. The V end was cut by 5 bases, the J end by 3 bases, with 11 bases between. The CDR3, as DNA: TGTGCCAGCAGCGGATCCTTTGGCTACAATGAGCAGTTCTTC. Translated, it gives CASSGSFGYNEQFF.

The V gene is TRBV9, the J gene TRBJ2-7; 9 bases fit TRBD1. V lost 2 bases to trimming and J lost 6 bases; unmatched junction nucleotides: 6. The CDR3 is made up of 14 amino acids. Germline V gene lookup returns CDR1 SGDLS and CDR2 YYNGEE. CDR3 in DNA: TGTGCCAGCAGCGTCGAGGGACAGGGTGGCGAGCAGTACTTC. It specifies CASSVEGQGGEQYF.

V is TRBV2 and J is TRBJ1-6; TRBD1 aligns across 8 bases. Germline V gene sequence: CDR1 SNHLY, CDR2 FYNNEI. This CDR3 is built from 14 residues. J gave up 5 bases and V 4 bases, and 1 base lay outside the gene matches. DNA for the CDR3: TGTGCCAGCAGTGGGGACAGGAATAATTCACCCCTCCACTTT. This codes for CASSGDRNNSPLHF.

This clonotype was seen a handful of times. CDR3 sequence reads: CSAPLGGVQETQYF. The CDR3 DNA reads TGCAGTGCCCCCTTGGGCGGGGTCCAAGAGACCCAGTACTTC. The chain uses TRBV20-1 and TRBJ2-5; the D gene is possibly TRBD2 (6 bases). Germline V gives CDR1 DFQATT, CDR2 SNEGSKA (reference sequence). Trimming pared 6 bases from V and 1 base from J, leaving 15 bases between. CDR3 size: 14 residues.

This clonotype was seen more than once but under ten times. The chain links TRBV7-2 to TRBJ2-2, with TRBD1 matching over 9 bases. Per germline, CDR1 SGHTA and CDR2 FQGNSA. The CDR3 length is 16 residues. V shed 2 bases, J shed 4 bases, and the junction held 5 bases outside the gene matches. The CDR3 is CASSLRGTGSTGELFF. The CDR3 coding sequence is TGTGCCAGCAGCTTAAGGGGGACAGGGAGCACCGGGGAGCTGTTTTTT.

V gene TRBV20-1 combines with J gene TRBJ2-6; D is unresolved. Trimming removed 5 bases at V and 3 bases at J, with 5 bases between. This CDR3 is 12 amino acids long. CDR1 is DFQATT and CDR2 is SNEGSKA in the germline V gene (reference sequence). CDR3 sequence (DNA): TGCAGTGCTCCGGATGGGGCCAACGTCCTGACTTTC. It yields the protein CSAPDGANVLTF.

CDR3 sequence (DNA): TGTGCCAGCAGCTTCGTGGTAGGCGGGGGGCCGGGGGAAAAAGAGACCCAGTACTTC. Its protein is CASSFVVGGGPGEKETQYF. J is TRBJ2-5 and V is TRBV5-4, with 8 bases aligning to TRBD2. The trim removed 2 bases at V and 3 bases at J, leaving 18 bases unmatched. This CDR3 spans 19 amino acids. The V gene's germline CDR1 is SGHNT and CDR2 YYREEE (reference sequence).

This clonotype turned up a few times. The chain links TRBV6-5 to TRBJ2-1; the D is unclear. V was cut by 2 bases and J by 6 bases, with 17 bases left in between. Germline CDR1 reads MNHEY; CDR2 reads SVGAGI. The CDR3 is made up of 16 amino acids. The chain's CDR3 is CASSYTPGHFTNEQFF. The CDR3 DNA is TGTGCCAGCAGTTACACTCCGGGCCATTTCACCAATGAGCAGTTCTTC.

This clonotype was found many times. The chain joins TRBV10-3 to TRBJ2-2; TRBD2 might be the D (6 bases). The V gene lost 3 bases and the J gene lost 7 bases, with 9 bases spanning the gap. The CDR3 runs 13 residues. The germline V gene encodes CDR1 ENHRY and CDR2 SYGVKD. The CDR3 sequence is CAISDGGNGELFF. The CDR3 DNA is TGTGCCATCAGTGACGGCGGGAACGGGGAGCTGTTTTTT.

This clonotype was counted a few times. The V and J genes are TRBV18 and TRBJ2-2; D gene uncertain. V lost 0 bases and J lost 8, with 7 bases in between. Germline lookup yields CDR1 KGHSH and CDR2 LQKENI. CDR3 size: 13 residues. CDR3 bases: TGTGCCAGCTCACCACCCCCCCCGGGGGAGCTGTTTTTT. It specifies CASSPPPPGELFF.

The V call is TRBV20-1, the J call TRBJ2-1; D gene ambiguous. Germline CDR1 reads DFQATT; CDR2 reads SNEGSKA (reference sequence). Trimming shortened V by 1 base and J by 0 bases, and 10 bases separated the two germline ends. The CDR3 is made up of 15 amino acids. As DNA, the CDR3 is TGCAGTGCTAGAGGACTCCAGAGCTCCTACAATGAGCAGTTCTTC. It yields the protein CSARGLQSSYNEQFF.

The genes are TRBV29-1 and TRBJ1-2; the D gene is possibly TRBD1 (6 bases). The length of the CDR3 is 13 residues. Germline CDR1 is SQVTM and CDR2 is ANQGSEA. V was pared by 5 bases and J by 4 bases, with 14 bases between. CDR3 in DNA: TGCAGCGTTTGGGGGGGCAGCCCCTATGGCTACACCTTC. Encoded protein: CSVWGGSPYGYTF.

This chain links TRBV20-1 with TRBJ1-6; a possible D gene is TRBD1 (6 bases). The CDR3 contains 16 residues. Germline V lookup: CDR1 DFQATT, CDR2 SNEGSKA (reference sequence). Trimming took off 0 bases at V and 9 bases at J, with 18 bases between the two ends. CDR3 DNA: TGCAGTGCTAGAGACAGGGGTCATCCCCCTTCTTCACCCCTCCACTTT. This codes for CSARDRGHPPSSPLHF.

The V and J genes are TRBV7-8 and TRBJ1-6, with D unresolved. The CDR3 runs to 14 residues. The V gene lost 5 bases and the J gene lost 0 bases, with 5 bases spanning the gap. Per germline, CDR1 SGHVS and CDR2 FQNEAQ. CDR3 nucleotides: TGTGCCAGCAGCCAGAACTCCTATAATTCACCCCTCCACTTT. This encodes CASSQNSYNSPLHF. Complete variable domain (other parts from reference TRBV7-8 and TRBJ1-6): GAGVSQSPRYKVAKRGQDVALRCDPISGHVSLFWYQQALGQGPEFLTYFQNEAQLDKSGLPSDRFFAERPEGSVSTLKIQRTQQEDSAVYLCASSQNSYNSPLHFGNGTRLTVT.

This clonotype has only a few counts. This chain joins TRBV7-6 and TRBJ1-6, with 10 bases that match TRBD1. Trimming cost V 5 bases and J 7 bases; bases outside gene matches: 5. Germline V gene sequence: CDR1 SGHVS, CDR2 FNYEAQ. The CDR3 length is 15 residues. CDR3 region: CASSPGTGVNSPLHF. CDR3 DNA sequence: TGTGCCAGCAGCCCCGGGACAGGGGTGAATTCACCCCTCCACTTT. Variable domain in full (rest from reference TRBV7-6 and TRBJ1-6): GAGVSQSPRYKVTKRGQDVALRCDPISGHVSLYWYRQALGQGPEFLTYFNYEAQQDKSGLPNDRFSAERPEGSISTLTIQRTEQRDSAMYRCASSPGTGVNSPLHFGNGTRLTVT.

The CDR3 reads CASRSGTAYTGELFF. As DNA, the CDR3 is TGTGCCAGCAGGTCCGGGACAGCCTACACCGGGGAGCTGTTTTTT. This sequence joins TRBV2 and TRBJ2-2, with 7 bases lining up with TRBD1. The junction had 7 bases not matched to a gene; V was cut back by 6 bases and J by 3 bases. Germline CDR1 SNHLY, CDR2 FYNNEI. This CDR3 contains 15 residues.